The next 25 T cell receptor beta chains were all read from a single sample in a study of response to subunit inactivated influenza vaccine. TCRdb passed the RT-PCR reads through MiXCR, listing each CDR3 protein once. Of around 500,000 distinct CDR3 sequences listed, roughly 9.7% are singletons. The sequences come from PBMCs from blood, collected about 6 weeks after vaccination. The receptors here all came from a man aged 50-60 years who received an inactivated influenza vaccine.

Regarding this clonotype: A junction end diverges from the germline sequence, so it may reflect a read error. The chain couples TRBV11-2 to TRBJ2-3; no reliable D call. This CDR3 is built from 17 residues. Germline V CDR1 and CDR2: SGHAT, FQNNGV. CDR3 loop: CGSSLLRPQLFTDTQYF. CDR3 DNA sequence: TGTGGCAGCAGCTTACTACGGCCACAATTATTCACAGATACGCAGTATTTT.

The rearrangement uses TRBV14 and TRBJ1-5; D possibly corresponds to TRBD1 (5 bases). The CDR3 totals 16 residues. With 1 base removed from V and 3 bases from J, the gap between germline ends came to 13 bases. Germline V CDR1 and CDR2: SGHDN, FVKESK. CDR3 amino acids: CASSQGPGTDNQPQHF. DNA for the CDR3: TGTGCCAGCAGCCAAGGTCCCGGGACGGACAATCAGCCCCAGCATTTT.

This clonotype has just a few counts. The gene calls are TRBV20-1 and TRBJ1-1; D not resolved. CDR3 length: 14 amino acids. Looked up from germline, CDR1 is DFQATT and CDR2 is SNEGSKA (reference sequence). Trimming took off 1 base at V and 5 bases at J, with 14 bases between the two ends. The CDR3 loop is CSARVGGPRTEAFF. The CDR3 coding sequence is TGCAGTGCTAGAGTAGGAGGGCCACGTACTGAAGCTTTCTTT.

The rearrangement links TRBV4-2 to TRBJ1-1; D is possibly TRBD1 (5 bases). Between the trimmed V and J ends, which lost 2 bases and 4 bases, there was a span of 17 bases. CDR3 size: 16 residues. Germline CDR1 reads LGHNA; CDR2 reads YNFKEQ. The CDR3 region is CASSQKGAPGSTEAFF. CDR3 DNA sequence: TGTGCCAGCAGCCAAAAAGGGGCCCCAGGGAGCACTGAAGCTTTCTTT.

V usage is TRBV27 and J usage is TRBJ2-2; D remains unclear. The germline gives CDR1 MNHEY, CDR2 SMNVEV (reference sequence). V lost 7 bases, J lost 3 bases, and 12 bases lay in between. This CDR3 has 14 residues. DNA for the CDR3: TGTGCCAGCAAAAAACGGCAGTACACCGGGGAGCTGTTTTTT. Its protein product is CASKKRQYTGELFF.

This clonotype was found many times. A read error may account for a junction end that differs from germline. The rearrangement joins TRBV7-2 to TRBJ2-3; the D is unclear. The length of the CDR3 is 13 residues. Germline V CDR1 and CDR2: SGHTA, FQGNSA. The CDR3 nucleotides read TGCGCCAGCAGCTTGGGTAGGGCAGATACGCAGTATTTT. This codes for CASSLGRADTQYF.

This clonotype has more than one count but fewer than ten. V and J are TRBV12-3 or TRBV12-4 and TRBJ1-2; D possibly corresponds to TRBD1 (6 bases). The CDR3 has 14 amino acids. Deletions cut 6 bases from V and 11 bases from J, with 22 bases between. The CDR3 loop is CASSPTGTRPLYTF. Written as DNA, the CDR3 is TGTGCCAGCAGCCCGACCGGGACAAGGCCTTTGTACACCTTC.

V usage is TRBV7-9 and J usage is TRBJ2-2; 9 bases are a match to TRBD2. This CDR3 spans 15 amino acids. The germline V gene has CDR1 SEHNR and CDR2 FQNEAQ (reference sequence). V trimming: 5 bases; J trimming: 4 bases; junction bases outside the gene matches: 5. The CDR3 DNA sequence: TGTGCCAGCAGCACGAGCGGGAGGCTCACCGGGGAGCTGTTTTTT. Translated: CASSTSGRLTGELFF. The full variable domain, with the rest looked up from reference TRBV7-9 and TRBJ2-2, is DTGVSQNPRHKITKRGQNVTFRCDPISEHNRLYWYRQTLGQGPEFLTYFQNEAQLEKSRLLSDRFSAERPKGSFSTLEIQRTEQGDSAMYLCASSTSGRLTGELFFGEGSRLTVL.

This clonotype came up a few times. The chain couples TRBV7-2 to TRBJ2-4, with TRBD1 matching over 7 bases. V dropped 4 bases and J dropped 3; count of bases not matched to a gene: 12. CDR1 is SGHTA, CDR2 FQGNSA, per germline. The CDR3 has 17 amino acids. CDR3 DNA: TGTGCCAGCAGCTCGGACGGACAGGCCACAAACAAAAACATTCAGTACTTC. Its protein product is CASSSDGQATNKNIQYF.

This clonotype was counted at least ten times. The chain recombines TRBV5-4 with TRBJ2-1, with 10 bases identical to TRBD2. Germline values: CDR1 SGHNT, CDR2 YYREEE (reference sequence). The ends lost 5 bases at V and 6 bases at J; junction bases unmatched: 8. This CDR3 region has 15 residues. CDR3 loop: CASRPLAGEGNEQFF. The CDR3, as DNA: TGTGCCAGCAGACCTCTAGCGGGAGAAGGCAATGAGCAGTTCTTC.

The chain joins TRBV15 to TRBJ2-1; 8 bases line up with TRBD2. Unmatched junction bases numbered 10, after V lost 4 bases and J lost 8 bases. Per the germline V gene, CDR1 is LNHNV and CDR2 is YYDKDF (reference sequence). This CDR3 is built from 15 residues. The DNA of the CDR3 is TGTGCCACCAGCAAGACCGGGACTAGGGCCGATGAGCAGTTCTTC. Residues: CATSKTGTRADEQFF. The whole variable domain, filled in from reference TRBV15 and TRBJ2-1, reads DAMVIQNPRYQVTQFGKPVTLSCSQTLNHNVMYWYQQKSSQAPKLLFHYYDKDFNNEADTPDNFQSRRPNTSFCFLDIRSPGLGDTAMYLCATSKTGTRADEQFFGPGTRLTVL.

This clonotype was recorded many times. The CDR3 region is CASSLTGMGEQYF. The CDR3, as DNA: TGTGCCAGCAGCTTAACAGGGATGGGCGAGCAGTACTTC. This chain links TRBV7-2 with TRBJ2-7; D is perhaps TRBD1 (6 bases). CDR1 and CDR2 (germline): SGHTA, FQGNSA. CDR3 length equals 13 residues. Deletions cut 2 bases from V and 6 bases from J, with 11 bases between.

This clonotype was observed at least ten times. The genes are TRBV12-3 or TRBV12-4 and TRBJ2-3; TRBD1 agrees at 10 bases. The CDR3 sequence is 15 residues long. Unmatched junction bases numbered 6, after V lost 6 bases and J lost 3 bases. CDR3: CASSPDRGMTDTQYF. The CDR3 DNA is TGTGCCAGCAGCCCGGACAGGGGGATGACAGATACGCAGTATTTT.

The chain joins TRBV7-8 to TRBJ2-7; maybe TRBD1 (5 bases). CDR3 length: 14 residues. The ends were cut back, 5 bases at V and 0 bases at J, with 11 bases in the middle. CDR1 and CDR2 from the germline V gene are SGHVS and FQNEAQ. CDR3 sequence: CASSPTGYSYEQYF. DNA of the CDR3: TGTGCCAGCAGCCCCACAGGTTACTCCTACGAGCAGTACTTC.

This clonotype was counted many times. The CDR3 is CSARGQEYGYTF. CDR3 in DNA: TGCAGTGCTAGAGGGCAGGAGTATGGCTACACCTTC. The V and J genes are TRBV20-1 and TRBJ1-2; no reliable D call. The CDR3 sequence is 12 residues long. Germline V gene sequence: CDR1 DFQATT, CDR2 SNEGSKA (reference sequence). The ends were cut back, 1 base at V and 5 bases at J, with 8 bases in the middle.

This clonotype was counted between two and nine times. The chain links TRBV15 to TRBJ2-5, with TRBD2 matching 13 bases. With 6 bases clipped from V and 5 bases from J, the junction kept 15 bases outside the gene matches. The CDR3 has 18 residues. Germline values: CDR1 LNHNV, CDR2 YYDKDF (reference sequence). The CDR3 bases are TGTGCCACCAGTGACCCCGGGACTAGCGGGACCGGCGGGGAGACCCAGTACTTC. Amino acid sequence: CATSDPGTSGTGGETQYF.

This chain joins TRBV13 and TRBJ2-7; TRBD1 matches 7 bases. Germline CDR1 reads PRHDT; CDR2 reads FYEKMQ (reference sequence). The CDR3 loop spans 16 amino acids. The J segment lost 2 bases and the V segment lost 5 bases, leaving 12 bases of the junction unmatched. The CDR3 region has the DNA TGTGCCAGCAGCATGCGCTCCGGGACAGTACCCTACGAGCAGTACTTC. This gives the protein CASSMRSGTVPYEQYF.

The genes are TRBV4-2 and TRBJ2-3; D may correspond to TRBD1 or TRBD2 (5 bases each). The CDR3 covers 14 residues. CDR1 and CDR2 (germline): LGHNA, YNFKEQ. The V and J ends lost 3 bases and 2 bases respectively, with 9 bases between them. Written as DNA, the CDR3 is TGTGCCAGCAGCCACCGGGACGCCACAGATACGCAGTATTTT. Protein sequence: CASSHRDATDTQYF.

This clonotype was seen at least ten times. The gene calls are TRBV7-2 and TRBJ2-7; possibly TRBD1 for D (5 bases). Germline V gene sequence: CDR1 SGHTA, CDR2 FQGNSA. Trimming left V 6 bases short and J 1 base short, with 13 bases between. CDR3 length: 14 amino acids. In DNA, the CDR3 is TGTGCCAGCAGTGGACATTATCCTTCCTACGAGCAGTACTTC. This sequence encodes CASSGHYPSYEQYF.

This clonotype has more than one count but fewer than ten. V is TRBV7-9 and J is TRBJ2-7; D is perhaps TRBD2 (5 bases). V lost 2 bases to trimming and J lost 2 bases, with 10 bases between them. CDR3 length equals 14 residues. Germline loops: CDR1 SEHNR, CDR2 FQNEAQ (reference sequence). CDR3 sequence (DNA): TGTGCCAGCAGCTTAAGAGGGAACCCCTACGAGCAGTACTTC. Translating gives CASSLRGNPYEQYF.

This clonotype was observed a few times. This chain connects TRBV18 to TRBJ2-2; D is uncertain. Trimming took 1 base from V and 0 from J, leaving 12 bases between them. The CDR3 has 17 residues. Looked up from germline, CDR1 is KGHSH and CDR2 is LQKENI. Here the CDR3 reads CASSPQGTNTNTGELFF. The CDR3 DNA is TGTGCCAGCTCACCACAGGGCACCAATACGAACACCGGGGAGCTGTTTTTT.

This clonotype was found a few times. This chain links TRBV7-9 with TRBJ2-3; no firm D call. V was pared by 5 bases and J by 2 bases, with 8 bases between. Germline CDR1 SEHNR, CDR2 FQNEAQ (reference sequence). The CDR3 loop spans 13 amino acids. CDR3 nucleotides: TGTGCCAGCAGCCAACTGGTCACAGATACGCAGTATTTT. This translates into CASSQLVTDTQYF.

This clonotype was seen more than once but under ten times. This chain uses TRBV20-1 with TRBJ2-7; 9 nucleotides line up with TRBD2. V was pared by 3 bases and J by 5 bases, with 11 bases of the junction left unmatched. This CDR3 is 15 amino acids long. Germline lookup yields CDR1 DFQATT and CDR2 SNEGSKA (reference sequence). CDR3: CSARSSGTPPHEQYF. CDR3 coding DNA: TGCAGTGCTAGGTCTAGCGGGACCCCCCCCCACGAGCAGTACTTC.

This clonotype has a count of ten or more. This chain links TRBV10-3 with TRBJ2-1, with 8 bases identical to TRBD1. The CDR3 totals 14 residues. From germline, CDR1 is ENHRY and CDR2 SYGVKD. With 7 bases clipped from V and 2 bases from J, the junction kept 4 bases outside the gene matches. The CDR3 is CAIKGQDAYNEQFF. The CDR3 DNA reads TGTGCCATCAAGGGACAGGACGCCTACAATGAGCAGTTCTTC.

The sample holds many counts of this clonotype. This chain uses TRBV5-1 with TRBJ1-2; D possibly corresponds to TRBD1 (5 bases). Germline V CDR1 and CDR2: SGHRS, YFSETQ. This CDR3 comprises 14 residues. Between the trimmed V and J ends, which lost 4 bases and 6 bases, there was a span of 16 bases. CDR3 region: CASSGGVRPDGYTF. Written as DNA, the CDR3 is TGCGCCAGCAGCGGAGGGGTCCGTCCCGATGGCTACACCTTC.